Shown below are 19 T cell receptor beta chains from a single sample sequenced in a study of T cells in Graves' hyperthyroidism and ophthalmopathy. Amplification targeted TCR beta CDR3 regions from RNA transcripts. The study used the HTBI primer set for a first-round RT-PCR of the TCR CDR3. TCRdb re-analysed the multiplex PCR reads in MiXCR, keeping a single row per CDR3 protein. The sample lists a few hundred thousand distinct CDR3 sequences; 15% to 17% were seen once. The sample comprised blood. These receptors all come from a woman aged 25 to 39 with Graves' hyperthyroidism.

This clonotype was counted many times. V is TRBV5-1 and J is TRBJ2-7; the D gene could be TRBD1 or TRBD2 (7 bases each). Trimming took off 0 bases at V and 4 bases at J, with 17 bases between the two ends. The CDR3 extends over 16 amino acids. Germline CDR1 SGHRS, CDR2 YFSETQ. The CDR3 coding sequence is TGCGCCAGCAGCTTGGAGTCCAGGGGGGGGCAATACGAGCAGTACTTC. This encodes CASSLESRGGQYEQYF. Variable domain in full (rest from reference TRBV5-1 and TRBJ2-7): KAGVTQTPRYLIKTRGQQVTLSCSPISGHRSVSWYQQTPGQGLQFLFEYFSETQRNKGNFPGRFSGRQFSNSRSEMNVSTLELGDSALYLCASSLESRGGQYEQYFGPGTRLTVT.

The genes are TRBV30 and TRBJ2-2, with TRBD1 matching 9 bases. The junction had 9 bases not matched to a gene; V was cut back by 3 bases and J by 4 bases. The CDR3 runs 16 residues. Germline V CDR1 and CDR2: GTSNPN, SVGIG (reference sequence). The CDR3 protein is CAWSTGQGLGTGELFF. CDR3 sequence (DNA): TGTGCCTGGAGCACCGGACAGGGGTTGGGCACCGGGGAGCTGTTTTTT.

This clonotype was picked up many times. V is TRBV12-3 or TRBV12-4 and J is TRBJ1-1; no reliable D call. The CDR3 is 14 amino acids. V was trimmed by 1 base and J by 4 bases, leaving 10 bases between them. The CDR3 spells CASSLGSLPTEAFF. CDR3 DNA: TGTGCCAGCAGTTTAGGGTCCCTCCCCACTGAAGCTTTCTTT.

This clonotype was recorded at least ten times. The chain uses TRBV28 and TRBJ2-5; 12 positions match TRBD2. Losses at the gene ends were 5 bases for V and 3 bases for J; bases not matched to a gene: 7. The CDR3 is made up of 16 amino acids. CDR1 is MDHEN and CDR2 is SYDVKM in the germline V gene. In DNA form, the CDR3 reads TGTGCCAGCAGTCACGGACTAGCGGGGCTTAAAGAGACCCAGTACTTC. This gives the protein CASSHGLAGLKETQYF.

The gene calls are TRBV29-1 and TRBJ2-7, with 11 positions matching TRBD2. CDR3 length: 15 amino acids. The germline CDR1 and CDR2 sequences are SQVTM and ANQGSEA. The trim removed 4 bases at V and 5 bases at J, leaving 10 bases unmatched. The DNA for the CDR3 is TGCAGCGTTGCGGGGATAGCGGGAGGGTCCCACGAGCAGTACTTC. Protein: CSVAGIAGGSHEQYF.

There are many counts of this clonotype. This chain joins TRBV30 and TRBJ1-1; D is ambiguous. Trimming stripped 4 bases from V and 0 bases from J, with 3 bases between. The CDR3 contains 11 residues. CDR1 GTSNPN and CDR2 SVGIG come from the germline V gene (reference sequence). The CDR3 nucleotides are TGTGCCTGGAACCTGAACACTGAAGCTTTCTTT. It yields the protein CAWNLNTEAFF.

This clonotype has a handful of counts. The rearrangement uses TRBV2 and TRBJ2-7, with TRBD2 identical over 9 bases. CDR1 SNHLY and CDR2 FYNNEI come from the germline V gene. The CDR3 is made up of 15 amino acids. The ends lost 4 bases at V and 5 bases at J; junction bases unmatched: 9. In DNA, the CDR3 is TGTGCCAGCAGTGTCTGGGCGGGAGGGCCAAACGAGCAGTACTTC. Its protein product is CASSVWAGGPNEQYF.

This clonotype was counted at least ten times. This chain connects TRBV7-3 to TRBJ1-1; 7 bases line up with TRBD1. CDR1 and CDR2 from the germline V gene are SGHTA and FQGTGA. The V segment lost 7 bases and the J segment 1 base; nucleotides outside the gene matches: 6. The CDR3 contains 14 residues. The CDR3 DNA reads TGTGCCAGCACCCAGGGGGGGGCGAACACTGAAGCTTTCTTT. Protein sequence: CASTQGGANTEAFF.

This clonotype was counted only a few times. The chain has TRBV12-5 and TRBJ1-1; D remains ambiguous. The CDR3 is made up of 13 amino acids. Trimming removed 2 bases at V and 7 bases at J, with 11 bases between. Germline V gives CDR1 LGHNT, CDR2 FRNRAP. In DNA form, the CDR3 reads TGTGCTAGTGGTTTGCTCCCCAGCCTTGAAGCTTTCTTT. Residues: CASGLLPSLEAFF.

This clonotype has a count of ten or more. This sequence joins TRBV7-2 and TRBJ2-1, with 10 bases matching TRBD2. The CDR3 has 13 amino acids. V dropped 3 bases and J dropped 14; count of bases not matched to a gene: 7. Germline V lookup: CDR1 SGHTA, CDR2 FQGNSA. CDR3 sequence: CASSFGLAGEEFF. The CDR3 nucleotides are TGTGCCAGCAGCTTTGGCCTAGCGGGAGAGGAGTTCTTC.

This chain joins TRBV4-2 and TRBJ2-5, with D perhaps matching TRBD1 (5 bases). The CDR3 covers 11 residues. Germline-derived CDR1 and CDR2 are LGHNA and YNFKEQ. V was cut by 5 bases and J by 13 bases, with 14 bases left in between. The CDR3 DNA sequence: TGTGCCAGCAGCTTCCAGGGTGTCCCGTACTTC. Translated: CASSFQGVPYF.

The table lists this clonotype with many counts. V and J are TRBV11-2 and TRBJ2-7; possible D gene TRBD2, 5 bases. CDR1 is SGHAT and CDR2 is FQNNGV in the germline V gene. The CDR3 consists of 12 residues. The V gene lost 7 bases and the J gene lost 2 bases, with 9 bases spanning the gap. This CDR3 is CASNGEPYEQYF. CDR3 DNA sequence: TGTGCCAGCAACGGGGAACCCTACGAGCAGTACTTC.

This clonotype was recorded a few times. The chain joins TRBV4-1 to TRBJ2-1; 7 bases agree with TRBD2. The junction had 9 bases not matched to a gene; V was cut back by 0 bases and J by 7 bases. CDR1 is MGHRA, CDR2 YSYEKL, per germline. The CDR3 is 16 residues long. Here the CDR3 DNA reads TGCGCCAGCAGCCAAGAAAGGGAGTGGGAGGGGAATGAGCAGTTCTTC. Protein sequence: CASSQEREWEGNEQFF.

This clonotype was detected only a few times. CDR3 region: CASSYPRIRQGYNEQFF. The CDR3, as DNA: TGTGCCAGCAGTTACCCCCGGATAAGACAGGGGTACAATGAGCAGTTCTTC. The rearrangement joins TRBV6-5 to TRBJ2-1, with TRBD1 matching 8 bases. V dropped 2 bases and J dropped 4; count of bases not matched to a gene: 10. The CDR3 runs 17 residues. CDR1 and CDR2 (germline): MNHEY, SVGAGI.

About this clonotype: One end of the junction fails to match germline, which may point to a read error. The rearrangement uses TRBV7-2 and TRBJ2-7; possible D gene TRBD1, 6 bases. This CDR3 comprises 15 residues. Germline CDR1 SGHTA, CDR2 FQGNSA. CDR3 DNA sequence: TGCGCCAGCAGCCAAGTAGGGTCCCCAGGGGCGGTGCAGTACTTC. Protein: CASSQVGSPGAVQYF.

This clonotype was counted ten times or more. This CDR3 reads CASARVVFRGGGLFF. The CDR3, as DNA: TGTGCCAGCGCCCGTGTGGTATTCCGGGGAGGGGGACTGTTTTTT. The rearrangement uses TRBV2 and TRBJ1-4; weak D call: TRBD1 (6 bases). V dropped 8 bases and J dropped 13 bases, with 26 bases sitting between them. The CDR3 is 15 amino acids. Germline V lookup: CDR1 SNHLY, CDR2 FYNNEI.

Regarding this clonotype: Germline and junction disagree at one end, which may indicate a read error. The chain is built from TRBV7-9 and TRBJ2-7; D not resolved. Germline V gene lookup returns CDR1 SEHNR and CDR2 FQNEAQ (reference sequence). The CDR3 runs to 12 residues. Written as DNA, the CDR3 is TGTGCCAGCAGCTTAGCAAATTACGAGCAGCACTTC. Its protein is CASSLANYEQHF.

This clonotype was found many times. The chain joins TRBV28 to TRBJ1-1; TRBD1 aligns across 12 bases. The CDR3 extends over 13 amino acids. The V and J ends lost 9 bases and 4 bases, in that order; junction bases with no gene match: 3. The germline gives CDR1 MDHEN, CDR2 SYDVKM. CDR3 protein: CASWGQGATEAFF. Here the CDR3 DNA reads TGTGCCAGTTGGGGACAGGGGGCCACTGAAGCTTTCTTT.

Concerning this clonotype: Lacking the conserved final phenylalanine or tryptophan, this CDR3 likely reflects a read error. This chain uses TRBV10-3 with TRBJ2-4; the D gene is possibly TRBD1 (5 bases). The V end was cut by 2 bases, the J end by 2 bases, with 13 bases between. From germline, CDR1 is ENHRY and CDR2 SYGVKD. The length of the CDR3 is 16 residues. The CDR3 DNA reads TGTGCCATCAGTGAGGCGAAGGTGGGGCCCAAAAACATTCAGTACCTC. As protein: CAISEAKVGPKNIQYL.